This TCR beta chain was retrieved from a study of T-cell reconstitution after alpha-beta-depleted transplantation in children. As regards this clonotype: Its specificity is unknown.

Preparing the TCRbeta library involved the use of unique molecular identifiers. In TCRdb, the PCR reads were re-called with MiXCR into one record per CDR3 protein. Of over 200,000 distinct CDR3 sequences listed, over 15% were seen once; the top ten hold around two fifths. The study's findings and limits: Newly produced T cells mostly provided counts and TCRbeta diversity after one year, as hyperexpanded clones declined. There were reportedly several hundred expanded graft clones from which alpha-beta T cells came about two months after transplant. Surviving recipient T cells and thymic progenitors underlay high day-60 TCRbeta diversity in some patients.

CDR3 size: 18 residues. Unmatched junction bases numbered 13, after V lost 5 bases and J lost 0 bases. CDR1 and CDR2 (germline): SGHAT, FQNNGV. This sequence joins TRBV11-2 and TRBJ1-1; TRBD1 agrees at 9 bases. This material consisted of PBMCs, mostly from graft donor cells, taken 360 days after TCRalphabeta/CD19-depleted stem cell transplant. The receptor's source is a male patient between 2 and 10 years old who had a stem cell transplant for acute lymphoblastic leukemia, so the T cells may come from the graft donor. The CDR3 is CASSPGQGRPRVNTEAFF. CDR3 sequence (DNA): TGTGCCAGCAGCCCTGGACAGGGGCGGCCAAGGGTGAACACTGAAGCTTTCTTT.